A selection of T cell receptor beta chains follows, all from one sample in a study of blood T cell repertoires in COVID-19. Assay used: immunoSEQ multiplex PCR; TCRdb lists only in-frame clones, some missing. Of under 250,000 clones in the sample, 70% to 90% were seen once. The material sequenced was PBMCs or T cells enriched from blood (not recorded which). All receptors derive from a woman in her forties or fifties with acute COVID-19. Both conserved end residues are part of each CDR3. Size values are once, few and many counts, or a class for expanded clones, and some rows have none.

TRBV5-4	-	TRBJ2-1	CASRSGFSAYNEQFF
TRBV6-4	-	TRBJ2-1	CASSRGQGYEQFF
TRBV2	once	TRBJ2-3	CASRQVGQGSTDTQYF
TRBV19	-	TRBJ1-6	CASSIGAGGNSPLHF
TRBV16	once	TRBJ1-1	CASSQSRTGGTEAFF
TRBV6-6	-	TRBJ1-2	CASTDNTGGYGYTF
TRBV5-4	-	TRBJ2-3	CASSLERDTQYF
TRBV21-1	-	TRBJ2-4	CASSKAPARAKNIQYF
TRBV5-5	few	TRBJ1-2	CASSWTGGADGYTF
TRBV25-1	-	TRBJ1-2	CASSESRQGLYGYTF
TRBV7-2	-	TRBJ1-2	CASSLLNGVGSGFGGYTF
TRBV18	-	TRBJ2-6	CASSRQGLPSGANVLTF
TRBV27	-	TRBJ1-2	CASSPTALTVNYGYTF
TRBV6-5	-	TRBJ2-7	CASRGEKYEQYF
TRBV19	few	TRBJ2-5	CASSSSGPETQYF
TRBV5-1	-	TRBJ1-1	CASSLGGGNTEAFF
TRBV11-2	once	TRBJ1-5	CASSYSTNQPQHF
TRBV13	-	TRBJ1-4	CASSLGGQANEKLFF
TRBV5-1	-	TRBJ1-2	CASSLGQSLGGYTF
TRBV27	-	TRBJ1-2	CASSLSPSGLDYGYTF
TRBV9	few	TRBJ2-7	CASSTGQGHYEQYF
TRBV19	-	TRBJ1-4	CASSRPEPWGANEKLFF
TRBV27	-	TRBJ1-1	CASTPIQGTEAFF
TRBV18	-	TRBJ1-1	CASSPGLGLGTEAFF
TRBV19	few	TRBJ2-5	CASSQPGLGIQETQYF
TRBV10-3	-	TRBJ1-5	CATQDRVNQPQHF
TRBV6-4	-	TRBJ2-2	CASSPLGGANTGELFF
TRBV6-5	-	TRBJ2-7	CASSYGEGLLTYEQYF
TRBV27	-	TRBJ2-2	CASSFRGIGAGELFF
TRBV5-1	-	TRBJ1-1	CASRYSGHVRGTEAFF
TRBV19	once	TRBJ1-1	CASSTRTGFGVTEAFF
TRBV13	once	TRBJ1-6	CASSPAAGGSYNSPLHF
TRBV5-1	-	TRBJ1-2	CASSSPGQVNYGYTF
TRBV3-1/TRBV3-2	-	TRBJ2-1	CASSHGLAVNEQFF
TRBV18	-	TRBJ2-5	CASSPSRVETQYF
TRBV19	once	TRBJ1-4	CASSLGTGSYEKLFF